Below, 21 T cell receptor beta chains from the same sample are listed, as sequenced in a study of molecular identifiers for immune sequencing clone quantification. MiXCR, applied by TCRdb to the PCR reads, yields one record per CDR3 protein. Here the sample spans 250,000 to 350,000 distinct CDR3 sequences, roughly a fifth being singletons. Sequenced input: naive CD8+ T cells from blood, with Jurkat cell RNA spiked in. As to subset: FACS-sorted CD8+CD4-CCR7+CD45RA+ naive T cells. The receptors stem from a human donor in good health. Some libraries in this study had Jurkat cell RNA spiked in.

The sample holds a few counts of this clonotype. This chain connects TRBV12-3 or TRBV12-4 to TRBJ2-7; 9 nucleotides align to TRBD1. V was clipped by 6 bases and J by 0 bases; unmatched bases: 9. This CDR3 region has 16 residues. The CDR3 bases are TGTGCCAGCAGCCCCGGGGGACAGGGAAGCTCCTACGAGCAGTACTTC. Encoded protein: CASSPGGQGSSYEQYF.

The chain links TRBV10-3 to TRBJ1-2, with TRBD1 matching 10 bases. The germline V gene encodes CDR1 ENHRY and CDR2 SYGVKD. There are 15 residues in the CDR3. The ends lost 4 bases at V and 2 bases at J; junction bases unmatched: 4. The DNA for the CDR3 is TGTGCCATCAGTGTCCCGGGACAGGGGAACTATGGCTACACCTTC. It yields the protein CAISVPGQGNYGYTF.

Notes on this clonotype: One end of the junction fails to match germline, which may point to a read error. The gene calls are TRBV20-1 and TRBJ2-1; 10 bases are shared with TRBD2. Germline CDR1 is DFQATT and CDR2 is SNEGSKA (reference sequence). CDR3 length: 14 amino acids. CDR3 sequence reads: CSASTSGISNKQFF. The CDR3 nucleotides read TGCAGTGCTAGTACTAGCGGGATCAGCAATAAGCAGTTCTTC.

Concerning this clonotype itself: The junction does not match germline at one end; this may be a read error. The chain couples TRBV12-3 or TRBV12-4 to TRBJ2-2; D possibly corresponds to TRBD2 (5 bases). The CDR3 has 14 residues. The CDR3 loop reads CASSYLLNTGKLFF. For the CDR3, the DNA is TGTGCCAGCAGTTATCTCCTGAACACCGGGAAGCTGTTTTTT.

Ten or more counts support this clonotype. J is TRBJ2-7 and V is TRBV29-1; TRBD1 or TRBD2 may be the D gene (6 bases each). Germline V gene sequence: CDR1 SQVTM, CDR2 ANQGSEA. V lost 0 bases and J lost 6, with 12 bases in between. CDR3 length: 13 amino acids. DNA of the CDR3: TGCAGCGTTGAAGATTCACAGGGAGGCGAGCAGTACTTC. Protein sequence: CSVEDSQGGEQYF.

Ten or more counts support this clonotype. The V and J genes are TRBV27 and TRBJ1-2, with D perhaps TRBD1 (6 bases). This CDR3 has 15 residues. V dropped 5 bases and J dropped 4 bases, with 17 bases sitting between them. Germline CDR1 reads MNHEY; CDR2 reads SMNVEV (reference sequence). The CDR3 DNA reads as TGTGCCAGCAGTCCCTACAGGGAGGGAGGCTATGGCTACACCTTC. This sequence encodes CASSPYREGGYGYTF.

This clonotype was observed many times. The chain recombines TRBV25-1 with TRBJ1-1; D call uncertain. V lost 4 bases and J 6 bases, leaving 3 bases between the germline ends. CDR1 and CDR2 from the germline V gene are MGHDK and SYGVNS. This CDR3 region has 10 residues. CDR3 in amino acids: CASSGSEAFF. The CDR3 bases are TGTGCCAGCAGTGGATCTGAAGCTTTCTTT.

Only a few counts were recorded for this clonotype. The J gene is TRBJ2-6, the V gene TRBV4-1; TRBD1 aligns across 7 bases. The CDR3 covers 18 residues. V lost 0 bases, J lost 3 bases, and 8 bases stayed unmatched. CDR1 is MGHRA, CDR2 YSYEKL, per germline. CDR3 sequence reads: CASSQDPANRGGANVLTF. The CDR3 coding sequence is TGCGCCAGCAGCCAAGACCCCGCTAACAGGGGTGGGGCCAACGTCCTGACTTTC.

This clonotype came up many times. The V call is TRBV7-6, the J call TRBJ2-3; 7 bases line up with TRBD2. The CDR3 runs 14 residues. V gave up 5 bases and J gave up 5 bases; unmatched junction bases: 7. CDR1 is SGHVS and CDR2 is FNYEAQ in the germline V gene. For the CDR3, the DNA is TGTGCCAGCAGCCCGGAGCGGGATATAGATACGCAGTATTTT. Protein: CASSPERDIDTQYF.

Points on this clonotype: This may be a read error, as it is one base from a much larger clone. The chain recombines TRBV29-1 with TRBJ1-1; TRBD1 aligns across 8 bases. The CDR3 totals 12 residues. Germline-derived CDR1 and CDR2 are SQVTM and ANQGSEA. Here the CDR3 reads CGVTGAVTEAFF. For the CDR3, the DNA is TGCGGCGTGACAGGGGCGGTCACTGAAGCTTTCTTT.

This clonotype was counted only a few times. This rearrangement joins TRBV21-1 to TRBJ2-5; the table's D call TRBD2 went unverified against the DNA. TRBV21-1 is a listed pseudogene. The CDR3 is 18 residues long. CDR3 region: CASSKGTSGGRYQETQYF. CDR3 coding DNA: TGTGCCAGCAGCAAAGGAACTAGCGGGGGGCGATACCAAGAGACCCAGTACTTC.

Only a few counts were recorded for this clonotype. The V gene is TRBV24-1, the J gene TRBJ2-3; D remains ambiguous. Germline V gives CDR1 KGHDR, CDR2 SFDVKD. Trimming shortened V by 2 bases and J by 0 bases, and 11 bases separated the two germline ends. The CDR3 extends over 16 amino acids. The CDR3 region has the DNA TGTGCCACCAGTGATTCTAGAGGCTCGAGCACAGATACGCAGTATTTT. As protein: CATSDSRGSSTDTQYF.

Only a few counts were recorded for this clonotype. The rearrangement uses TRBV19 and TRBJ2-7; 10 bases align to TRBD2. The CDR3 consists of 15 residues. V gave up 4 bases and J gave up 2 bases; unmatched junction bases: 5. Germline loops: CDR1 LNHDA, CDR2 SQIVND (reference sequence). CDR3 sequence: CASSTPLAGAYEQYF. The CDR3 DNA reads TGTGCCAGTAGTACACCCCTAGCGGGAGCCTACGAGCAGTACTTC.

This clonotype has at least ten counts. CDR3 sequence reads: CASSLGVGANQPQHF. The DNA for the CDR3 is TGTGCCAGCAGCTTAGGAGTGGGGGCGAATCAGCCCCAGCATTTT. This chain connects TRBV7-6 to TRBJ1-5; D possibly corresponds to TRBD1 (6 bases). Trimming removed 1 base at V and 4 bases at J, with 11 bases between. The CDR3 covers 15 residues. Germline V gives CDR1 SGHVS, CDR2 FNYEAQ.

This clonotype came up many times. The gene calls are TRBV7-2 and TRBJ2-1; a weak D match, TRBD2 (6 bases). CDR1 SGHTA and CDR2 FQGNSA come from the germline V gene. V shed 3 bases and J shed 0 bases, with 9 bases lying between them. The CDR3 has 15 residues. The CDR3 DNA follows: TGTGCCAGCAGCTTGGACGGGAGCTCCTACAATGAGCAGTTCTTC. It specifies CASSLDGSSYNEQFF.

In regard to this clonotype: A much larger clone is a single base away; this may be a read error. The V call is TRBV5-6, the J call TRBJ1-5; 9 nucleotides match TRBD1. The CDR3 sequence is 19 residues long. V shed 7 bases and J 2 bases; nucleotides not matched to a gene: 19. From germline, CDR1 is SGHDT and CDR2 YYEEEE. CDR3 residues: CASGTLNINRGRGNQPQHF. DNA for the CDR3: TGTGCCAGCGGCACTTTGAATATAAACAGGGGGCGAGGCAATCAGCCCCAGCATTTT.

This clonotype was seen at least ten times. The J gene is TRBJ2-7, the V gene TRBV6-1; D ambiguous. In germline, CDR1 is MNHNS, CDR2 SASEGT. The CDR3 spans 15 residues. V was shortened by 3 bases and J by 4 bases, with 16 bases between the two germline ends. The CDR3 region has the DNA TGTGCCAGCAGTGAGTCGGCAGGATCTGTATACGAGCAGTACTTC. It is translated as CASSESAGSVYEQYF.

As regards this clonotype: Germline and junction disagree at one end, which may indicate a read error. The chain has TRBV4-1 and TRBJ2-5; D is possibly TRBD2 (5 bases). CDR3 length: 15 amino acids. From germline, CDR1 is MGHRA and CDR2 YSYEKL. The CDR3 DNA sequence: TGCGCCAGCGGCCAAGAAGGGAGAAGCCAAGAGACCCAGTACTTC. As protein: CASGQEGRSQETQYF.

This clonotype was detected ten times or more. The chain is built from TRBV9 and TRBJ2-3; 9 bases fit TRBD2. The CDR3 sequence is 15 residues long. Germline values: CDR1 SGDLS, CDR2 YYNGEE. The ends lost 7 bases at V and 2 bases at J; junction bases unmatched: 8. The CDR3 DNA is TGTGCCAGCGCAGTAGCGGGGGCGATCACAGATACGCAGTATTTT. Protein product: CASAVAGAITDTQYF.

Ten or more counts support this clonotype. This rearrangement joins TRBV7-9 to TRBJ2-2; D may match TRBD1 or TRBD2 (5 bases each). Trimming removed 11 bases from V and 9 bases from J, with 19 bases in between. CDR1 and CDR2 from the germline V gene are SEHNR and FQNEAQ (reference sequence). The CDR3 totals 13 residues. CDR3: CASGPGPSRELFF. CDR3 in DNA: TGTGCCTCCGGGCCGGGGCCTTCCCGGGAGCTGTTTTTT.

This clonotype has more than one count but fewer than ten. This chain joins TRBV7-9 and TRBJ1-2; TRBD1 matches at 9 bases. Germline assignment: CDR1 SEHNR and CDR2 FQNEAQ (reference sequence). The V and J ends lost 3 bases and 2 bases, in that order; junction bases with no gene match: 7. The CDR3 is 16 amino acids. CDR3 coding DNA: TGTGCCAGCAGCTTTACCACAGGGGGCGCGAACTATGGCTACACCTTC. Its translation: CASSFTTGGANYGYTF.